These 25 T cell receptor beta chains share one sample of origin, sequenced in a study of neurological immune-mediated disorders. TCRdb re-derived calls from the 5' RACE reads in MiXCR, one entry per CDR3 protein. This table has 95,000 to 110,000 distinct CDR3 sequences, more than 10% appearing once. Time point of the sample: longitudinal time-point 3. The sample consisted of PBMCs. The receptors come from a female donor with HTLV-1-associated myelopathy (HAM/TSP).

This clonotype was seen ten or more times. The chain recombines TRBV20-1 with TRBJ2-7; 8 nucleotides match TRBD1. The J segment lost 3 bases and the V segment lost 5 bases, leaving 12 bases of the junction unmatched. In germline, CDR1 is DFQATT, CDR2 SNEGSKA (reference sequence). The CDR3 covers 15 residues. The DNA of the CDR3 is TGCAGTGCTCCCGAAAGAAGGACAGGGATCTACGAGCAGTACTTC. This encodes CSAPERRTGIYEQYF.

Many counts were recorded for this clonotype. The rearrangement uses TRBV6-2 or TRBV6-3 and TRBJ2-1; D is possibly TRBD1 or TRBD2 (5 bases each). The CDR3 is 12 amino acids. CDR1 is MNHEY, CDR2 SVGEGT, per germline. The V and J ends lost 11 bases and 2 bases respectively, with 10 bases between them. The CDR3 loop reads CAGGNPYNEQFF. The CDR3 DNA reads TGTGCCGGGGGAAATCCCTACAATGAGCAGTTCTTC.

This clonotype was observed at least ten times. The chain links TRBV5-1 to TRBJ2-1; D gene uncertain. The V gene's germline CDR1 is SGHRS and CDR2 YFSETQ. This CDR3 spans 16 amino acids. Between the trimmed V and J ends, which lost 0 bases and 0 bases, there was a span of 10 bases. The CDR3 bases are TGCGCCAGCAGCTTGGCCGTGGATAGCTCCTACAATGAGCAGTTCTTC. Translating it yields CASSLAVDSSYNEQFF.

Many counts were recorded for this clonotype. The CDR3 loop reads CASGHRNTEAFF. The CDR3 DNA reads as TGTGCCAGCGGGCACAGGAACACTGAAGCTTTCTTT. The rearrangement links TRBV6-2 or TRBV6-3 to TRBJ1-1, with no clear D. This CDR3 is built from 12 residues. Between the trimmed V and J ends, which lost 8 bases and 1 base, there was a span of 8 bases. Germline V gives CDR1 MNHEY, CDR2 SVGEGT.

This clonotype appeared many times. This chain connects TRBV28 to TRBJ2-1; D is possibly TRBD1 (6 bases). The germline CDR1 and CDR2 sequences are MDHEN and SYDVKM. V was shortened by 6 bases and J by 0 bases, with 15 bases between the two germline ends. The CDR3 has 16 amino acids. This chain's CDR3 is CASSSGQPSSYNEQFF. CDR3 in DNA: TGTGCCAGCAGCTCTGGACAGCCCAGCTCCTACAATGAGCAGTTCTTC.

There are many counts of this clonotype. The V gene is TRBV5-1, the J gene TRBJ2-2; D unresolved. Germline CDR1 SGHRS, CDR2 YFSETQ. This CDR3 has 12 residues. The ends were cut back, 3 bases at V and 9 bases at J, with 9 bases in the middle. CDR3 DNA: TGCGCCAGCAGCTCCCTCACAAGGGAGCTGTTTTTT. It yields the protein CASSSLTRELFF.

This clonotype was detected ten times or more. The chain carries TRBV20-1 and TRBJ1-5; D gene uncertain. The CDR3 extends over 13 amino acids. The germline gives CDR1 DFQATT, CDR2 SNEGSKA (reference sequence). The germline V and J ends were trimmed by 3 bases and 3 bases, with 9 bases remaining between them. The CDR3 loop is CSARGQFNQPQHF. The DNA of the CDR3 is TGCAGTGCTAGGGGTCAGTTCAATCAGCCCCAGCATTTT.

This clonotype was observed at least ten times. The chain recombines TRBV7-2 with TRBJ2-3, with D unresolved. The CDR3 is made up of 11 amino acids. V lost 3 bases, J lost 6 bases, and 4 bases lay in between. Germline V gene lookup returns CDR1 SGHTA and CDR2 FQGNSA. The CDR3 DNA sequence: TGTGCCAGCAGCTTTTTTGATACGCAGTATTTT. Translated, it gives CASSFFDTQYF.

This clonotype has at least ten counts. J is TRBJ2-7 and V is TRBV24-1, with 9 bases aligning to TRBD1. Germline V gene lookup returns CDR1 KGHDR and CDR2 SFDVKD. The CDR3 contains 15 residues. The ends lost 3 bases at V and 5 bases at J; junction bases unmatched: 7. This chain's CDR3 is CATSDPTGGWDEQYF. In nucleotides, the CDR3 is TGTGCCACCAGTGATCCCACAGGGGGCTGGGACGAGCAGTACTTC.

This clonotype was detected many times. This sequence joins TRBV27 and TRBJ1-1; no reliable D call. The CDR3 covers 13 residues. Germline lookup yields CDR1 MNHEY and CDR2 SMNVEV (reference sequence). V was trimmed by 5 bases and J by 1 base, leaving 8 bases between them. The CDR3 coding sequence is TGTGCCAGCAGTCTCCAGCGGAACACTGAAGCTTTCTTT. Translated: CASSLQRNTEAFF.

V and J are TRBV20-1 and TRBJ2-2; D is tentatively TRBD1 or TRBD2 (5 bases each). Germline V gene lookup returns CDR1 DFQATT and CDR2 SNEGSKA (reference sequence). Trimming cost V 5 bases and J 4 bases, with 17 bases left between them. The CDR3 extends over 15 amino acids. This chain's CDR3 is CSAGDRARLTGELFF. CDR3 nucleotides: TGCAGTGCTGGGGACCGTGCACGGCTCACCGGGGAGCTGTTTTTT.

In this sample, this clonotype turned up many times. The CDR3 spells CASSLAQGRTGELFF. The CDR3 DNA reads TGTGCCAGCTCACTAGCACAGGGGAGAACCGGGGAGCTGTTTTTT. V gene TRBV18 combines with J gene TRBJ2-2; 7 bases match TRBD1. Germline V gene data show CDR1 as KGHSH and CDR2 as LQKENI. The CDR3 runs 15 residues. Germline trimming cut 4 bases from V and 5 bases from J; bases unmatched to any gene: 7. The full variable domain, its missing parts supplied by reference TRBV18 and TRBJ2-2, is NAGVMQNPRHLVRRRGQEARLRCSPMKGHSHVYWYRQLPEEGLKFMVYLQKENIIDESGMPKERFSAEFPKEGPSILRIQQVVRGDSAAYFCASSLAQGRTGELFFGEGSRLTVL.

This clonotype was seen ten or more times. The V gene is TRBV5-1, the J gene TRBJ2-1, with D maybe TRBD1 (6 bases). The CDR3 consists of 17 residues. V was shortened by 4 bases and J by 4 bases, with 21 bases between the two germline ends. Germline-derived CDR1 and CDR2 are SGHRS and YFSETQ. As DNA, the CDR3 is TGCGCCAGCAGCCCTTTAATCTGGGGACATGGATACAATGAGCAGTTCTTC. It translates to CASSPLIWGHGYNEQFF. The full variable domain, its missing parts supplied by reference TRBV5-1 and TRBJ2-1, is KAGVTQTPRYLIKTRGQQVTLSCSPISGHRSVSWYQQTPGQGLQFLFEYFSETQRNKGNFPGRFSGRQFSNSRSEMNVSTLELGDSALYLCASSPLIWGHGYNEQFFGPGTRLTVL.

This clonotype appeared many times. This sequence joins TRBV6-5 and TRBJ2-6; D could derive from TRBD1 or TRBD2 (6 bases each). V was shortened by 11 bases and J by 0 bases, with 14 bases between the two germline ends. In germline, CDR1 is MNHEY, CDR2 SVGAGI. The CDR3 is 15 amino acids. DNA of the CDR3: TGTGCCTCGACCGGGGGCGGCTCTGGGGCCAACGTCCTGACTTTC. Its protein is CASTGGGSGANVLTF.

This clonotype was counted at least ten times. The chain joins TRBV7-9 to TRBJ1-1; no definite D call. From germline, CDR1 is SEHNR and CDR2 FQNEAQ (reference sequence). The CDR3 sequence is 12 residues long. Trimming removed 3 bases at V and 4 bases at J, with 6 bases between. This chain's CDR3 is CASSFWGTEAFF. CDR3 DNA sequence: TGTGCCAGCAGCTTTTGGGGCACTGAAGCTTTCTTT.

This clonotype showed up many times. The chain recombines TRBV20-1 with TRBJ1-1; D ambiguous. Germline V gives CDR1 DFQATT, CDR2 SNEGSKA (reference sequence). V lost 0 bases to trimming and J lost 8 bases, with 16 bases between them. There are 14 residues in the CDR3. CDR3 protein: CSARDSSVTGEAFF. In nucleotides, the CDR3 is TGCAGTGCTAGAGATAGTTCGGTTACTGGAGAAGCTTTCTTT.

This clonotype was observed many times. The chain couples TRBV29-1 to TRBJ2-7, with 8 bases matching TRBD1. The V gene's germline CDR1 is SQVTM and CDR2 ANQGSEA. The CDR3 runs to 14 residues. Germline trimming cut 0 bases from V and 2 bases from J; bases unmatched to any gene: 3. The CDR3 DNA is TGCAGCGTTGAAGAGGAGACAGGGGCCTACGAGCAGTACTTC. Its translation is CSVEEETGAYEQYF.

This clonotype has at least ten counts. The J gene is TRBJ1-1, the V gene TRBV29-1; no clear D gene. The CDR3 totals 11 residues. From germline, CDR1 is SQVTM and CDR2 ANQGSEA. V was pared by 7 bases and J by 2 bases, with 8 bases between. DNA of the CDR3: TGCAGCGCCCGCGCCAACACTGAAGCTTTCTTT. Translated, it gives CSARANTEAFF.

This clonotype appeared many times. The chain uses TRBV5-1 and TRBJ1-5; 9 nucleotides line up with TRBD1. With V trimmed by 4 bases and J by 4 bases, 3 bases remained unmatched. Germline V gene lookup returns CDR1 SGHRS and CDR2 YFSETQ. The CDR3 has 14 amino acids. CDR3 in DNA: TGCGCCAGCAGCCCGGGGACAGGGAATCAGCCCCAGCATTTT. Encoded protein: CASSPGTGNQPQHF.

This rearrangement joins TRBV7-8 to TRBJ2-6, with a weak D call TRBD2 (6 bases). From germline, CDR1 is SGHVS and CDR2 FQNEAQ. The CDR3 has 16 residues. Trimming removed 2 bases from V and 2 bases from J, with 10 bases in between. In DNA form, the CDR3 reads TGTGCCAGCAGCTTAACAGGAGGGACTGGGGCCAACGTCCTGACTTTC. The encoded protein is CASSLTGGTGANVLTF.

The sample holds many counts of this clonotype. The V and J genes are TRBV29-1 and TRBJ2-1; a weak D match, TRBD2 (5 bases). With 0 bases removed from V and 8 bases from J, the gap between germline ends came to 14 bases. The germline gives CDR1 SQVTM, CDR2 ANQGSEA. This CDR3 has 14 amino acids. CDR3 nucleotide sequence: TGCAGCGTTGAAGACCCGAGGGTCCGGGATGAGCAGTTCTTC. This encodes CSVEDPRVRDEQFF.

This clonotype showed up many times. The chain joins TRBV20-1 to TRBJ2-3; TRBD1 aligns across 8 bases. Germline trimming cut 0 bases from V and 4 bases from J; bases unmatched to any gene: 3. The CDR3 loop spans 14 amino acids. Germline loops: CDR1 DFQATT, CDR2 SNEGSKA (reference sequence). The CDR3 DNA sequence: TGCAGTGCTAGAGATCCACAGGGGGCAGATACGCAGTATTTT. Its protein product is CSARDPQGADTQYF.

This clonotype was picked up many times. The chain links TRBV21-1 to TRBJ1-2. TRBV21-1 is a pseudogene. This CDR3 has 16 residues. This CDR3 reads CASSKGRRFHARGYTF. Here the CDR3 DNA reads TGTGCCAGCAGCAAAGGCCGGCGGTTCCATGCGAGGGGCTACACCTTC.

This clonotype was observed many times. The gene calls are TRBV7-2 and TRBJ2-5, with D tentatively TRBD1 or TRBD2 (5 bases each). Trimming pared 6 bases from V and 5 bases from J, leaving 16 bases between. In germline, CDR1 is SGHTA, CDR2 FQGNSA. This CDR3 comprises 14 residues. The CDR3 DNA sequence: TGTGCCAGCAGGCATGGTGGGGGTGCGGAGACCCAGTACTTC. Its translation: CASRHGGGAETQYF. The variable domain in full, with the rest retrieved from reference TRBV7-2 and TRBJ2-5, is GAGVSQSPSNKVTEKGKDVELRCDPISGHTALYWYRQSLGQGLEFLIYFQGNSAPDKSGLPSDRFSAERTGGSVSTLTIQRTQQEDSAVYLCASRHGGGAETQYFGPGTRLLVL.

This clonotype was recorded many times. V usage is TRBV5-1 and J usage is TRBJ2-3, with D uncertain. Between the trimmed V and J ends, which lost 3 bases and 4 bases, there was a span of 18 bases. Germline-derived CDR1 and CDR2 are SGHRS and YFSETQ. CDR3 length: 16 amino acids. As DNA, the CDR3 is TGCGCCAGCAGCTCGGAGCTTAGCACTGGCGCAGATACGCAGTATTTT. Residues: CASSSELSTGADTQYF. Full variable domain (remainder filled in from reference TRBV5-1 and TRBJ2-3): KAGVTQTPRYLIKTRGQQVTLSCSPISGHRSVSWYQQTPGQGLQFLFEYFSETQRNKGNFPGRFSGRQFSNSRSEMNVSTLELGDSALYLCASSSELSTGADTQYFGPGTRLTVL.